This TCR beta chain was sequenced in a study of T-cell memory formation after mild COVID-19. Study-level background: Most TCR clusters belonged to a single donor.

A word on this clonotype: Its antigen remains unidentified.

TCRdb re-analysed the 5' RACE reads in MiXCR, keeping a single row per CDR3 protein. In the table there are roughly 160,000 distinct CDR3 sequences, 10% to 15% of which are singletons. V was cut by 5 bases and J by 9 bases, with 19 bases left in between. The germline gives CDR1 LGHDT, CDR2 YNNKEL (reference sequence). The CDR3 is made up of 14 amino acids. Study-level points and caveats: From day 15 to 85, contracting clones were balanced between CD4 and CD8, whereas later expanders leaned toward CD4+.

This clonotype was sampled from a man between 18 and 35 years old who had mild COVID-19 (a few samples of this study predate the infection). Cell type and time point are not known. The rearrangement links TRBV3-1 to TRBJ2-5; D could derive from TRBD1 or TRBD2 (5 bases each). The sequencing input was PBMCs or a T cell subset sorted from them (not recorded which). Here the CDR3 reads CASSFRDGDGSQYF. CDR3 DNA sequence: TGTGCCAGCAGCTTCCGGGACGGAGACGGGTCCCAGTACTTC.